These 16 T cell receptor beta chains came from one sample sequenced in a study of OX40 agonist ivuxolimab in advanced cancers. Libraries were prepared through the immunoSEQ multiplex PCR assay. The immuneACCESS repertoire file appears here via TCRdb, limited to in-frame rearrangements. These files lack a portion of the clones; in checked studies, under half of the deficit traces to unresolved V genes, and the cause of the others is not known. Recorded for this sample are about 93,000 clones; about 92% of them occurred a single time. 0.5% to 0.65% of the sample lies in the top ten. This sample comprised CD4+ or CD8+ T cells sorted from blood, obtained in a trial of the OX40 agonist ivuxolimab. The receptors were sampled from an adult with an advanced solid tumor such as melanoma, head and neck, liver or kidney cancer.

There are a few counts of this clone. The chain carries TRBV15 and TRBJ1-2; TRBD1 is a possible D gene (6 bases). The CDR3 sequence is 15 residues long. The germline gives CDR1 LNHNV, CDR2 YYDKDF (reference sequence). With 0 bases removed from V and 1 base from J, the gap between germline ends came to 9 bases. The CDR3 spells CATSREARGNYGYTF. The CDR3 bases are TGTGCCACCAGCAGAGAAGCCAGGGGTAACTATGGCTACACCTTC.

The gene calls are TRBV6-5 and TRBJ1-3, with 9 bases identical to TRBD1. Germline trimming cut 4 bases from V and 4 bases from J; bases unmatched to any gene: 5. CDR1 MNHEY and CDR2 SVGAGI come from the germline V gene. This CDR3 region has 15 residues. This chain's CDR3 is CASSFGQGPGNTIYF. CDR3 in DNA: TGTGCCAGCAGTTTCGGACAGGGGCCCGGAAACACCATATATTTT.

The chain employs TRBV6-6 and TRBJ2-7; D unclear. The ends were cut back, 4 bases at V and 3 bases at J, with 7 bases in the middle. Germline V gene sequence: CDR1 MNHNY, CDR2 SVGAGI (reference sequence). This CDR3 has 12 residues. This CDR3 is CASSSSIYEQYF. CDR3 sequence (DNA): TGTGCCAGCAGTTCCAGCATCTACGAGCAGTACTTC.

The J gene is TRBJ1-1, the V gene TRBV5-1; D uncertain. The V end was cut by 0 bases, the J end by 1 base, with 10 bases between. Germline V lookup: CDR1 SGHRS, CDR2 YFSETQ. The CDR3 spans 15 residues. The CDR3 here is CASSLDLGKNTEAFF. The CDR3 bases are TGCGCCAGCAGCTTGGATTTAGGGAAGAACACTGAAGCTTTCTTT.

The V gene is TRBV9, the J gene TRBJ2-1; weak D call: TRBD2 (5 bases). The V end lost 3 bases, the J end lost 4 bases, and 14 bases lay between the germline ends. There are 15 residues in the CDR3. From germline, CDR1 is SGDLS and CDR2 YYNGEE. CDR3 sequence reads: CASSGEGANYNEQFF. CDR3 DNA: TGTGCCAGCAGCGGAGAGGGAGCTAATTACAATGAGCAGTTCTTC.

This rearrangement joins TRBV9 to TRBJ2-1; 12 bases line up with TRBD2. The germline V gene encodes CDR1 SGDLS and CDR2 YYNGEE. V was clipped by 1 base and J by 0 bases; unmatched bases: 8. The CDR3 covers 19 residues. The CDR3 DNA reads TGTGCCAGCAGCGTACTAGCGGGAGGGCCGGGTGTCTCCTACAATGAGCAGTTCTTC. The encoded protein is CASSVLAGGPGVSYNEQFF.

The chain couples TRBV6-1 to TRBJ2-3; D is unclear. Trimming left V 2 bases short and J 4 bases short, with 10 bases between. The CDR3 covers 14 residues. The germline gives CDR1 MNHNS, CDR2 SASEGT. The CDR3 DNA sequence: TGTGCCAGCAGTGAATTGTCTGGTTCAGATACGCAGTATTTT. Translating gives CASSELSGSDTQYF.

Comment on this clone: Sequence at one end of the junction differs from germline and may be a read error. The DNA of the CDR3 is TGCGCCAGCAGCTTGGCCCCTTTCTTTTCGCACAGGGAGGACCGGGGAGCTGTTTTT. This sequence encodes CASSLAPFFSHREDRGAVF. V gene TRBV5-1 combines with J gene TRBJ2-2; D may be TRBD1 or TRBD2 (6 bases each). The CDR3 spans 19 residues. Germline V gives CDR1 SGHRS, CDR2 YFSETQ.

The chain carries TRBV19 and TRBJ2-1; TRBD2 agrees at 7 bases. Trimming cost V 3 bases and J 7 bases; bases outside gene matches: 9. CDR1 and CDR2 from the germline V gene are LNHDA and SQIVND (reference sequence). This CDR3 comprises 15 residues. The CDR3 DNA is TGTGCCAGTAGTATCACGGCGGGGGAATGGAATGAGCAGTTCTTC. Protein: CASSITAGEWNEQFF.

The V call is TRBV19, the J call TRBJ2-7, with D tentatively TRBD2 (6 bases). Germline CDR1 and CDR2: LNHDA and SQIVND (reference sequence). The V end was cut by 4 bases, the J end by 8 bases, with 15 bases between. CDR3 length: 13 residues. The CDR3 loop is CASSTGTPAQQYF. CDR3 bases: TGTGCCAGTAGTACCGGGACTCCAGCCCAGCAGTACTTC.

V and J are TRBV6-5 and TRBJ2-7; 7 bases align to TRBD1. Per germline, CDR1 MNHEY and CDR2 SVGAGI. The CDR3 is 13 amino acids. V lost 8 bases, J lost 3 bases, and 7 bases stayed unmatched. The CDR3 region is CASQKGAYYEQYF. The DNA for the CDR3 is TGTGCCAGCCAAAAGGGGGCTTACTACGAGCAGTACTTC.

In this sample, this clone turned up once. The chain recombines TRBV11-2 with TRBJ2-5, with a tentative D call TRBD1 (6 bases). V was shortened by 5 bases and J by 5 bases, with 18 bases between the two germline ends. Germline V gene lookup returns CDR1 SGHAT and CDR2 FQNNGV. This CDR3 contains 15 residues. DNA of the CDR3: TGTGCCAGCAGCCCCGGACTTACCCAGGGGGAGACCCAGTACTTC. This encodes CASSPGLTQGETQYF.

V gene TRBV14 combines with J gene TRBJ2-5; D tentatively fits TRBD1 or TRBD2 (5 bases each). The length of the CDR3 is 16 residues. V lost 0 bases and J 4 bases, leaving 15 bases between the germline ends. Germline values: CDR1 SGHDN, CDR2 FVKESK. CDR3 sequence (DNA): TGTGCCAGCAGCCAAGACTTTAGGGGACGTTTAGAGACCCAGTACTTC. Protein product: CASSQDFRGRLETQYF.

The genes are TRBV6-6 and TRBJ2-1; D tentatively reads TRBD1 or TRBD2 (5 bases each). Trimming stripped 8 bases from V and 0 bases from J, with 14 bases between. This CDR3 contains 15 residues. Germline loops: CDR1 MNHNY, CDR2 SVGAGI (reference sequence). CDR3 DNA sequence: TGTGCCAGCCAAACGGGTGGGGGCTCCTACAATGAGCAGTTCTTC. Translation: CASQTGGGSYNEQFF.

The rearrangement uses TRBV27 and TRBJ2-5, with TRBD2 identical over 8 bases. There are 15 residues in the CDR3. The V gene's germline CDR1 is MNHEY and CDR2 SMNVEV (reference sequence). The CDR3 is CATGGTGGGSETQYF. The CDR3 nucleotides read TGTGCGACTGGTGGAACCGGGGGGGGATCAGAGACCCAGTACTTC.

On this clone: A junction end diverges from the germline sequence, so it may reflect a read error. This chain links TRBV7-7 with TRBJ2-5; D could derive from TRBD1 or TRBD2 (6 bases each). The CDR3 loop spans 13 amino acids. Germline V CDR1 and CDR2: SSHAT, FNYEAQ (reference sequence). The CDR3 DNA is TGTGCTAGCAGCTTAGGAGGGGGGGAGACCCAGTACTTC. Translating gives CASSLGGGETQYF. Supplemented by reference TRBV7-7 and TRBJ2-5, the full variable domain reads GAGVSQSPRYKVTKRGQDVTLRCDPISSHATLYWYQQALGQGPEFLTYFNYEAQPDKSGLPSDRFSAERPEGSISTLTIQRTEQRDSAMYRCASSLGGGETQYFGPGTRLLVL.